The clone carrying this TCR beta chain was observed many times. The antigen remains undetermined. A single record per CDR3 protein comes from TCRdb applying MiXCR to the RT-PCR reads. In the table there are about 780,000 distinct CDR3 sequences, less than 20% of which are singletons. These data belong to a study of response to subunit inactivated influenza vaccine. General observations from the study: The authors suggested that every seasonal influenza vaccination recruits few new T cells.

Germline V gene data show CDR1 as SQVTM and CDR2 as ANQGSEA. The CDR3 has 11 amino acids. V shed 1 base and J shed 9 bases, with 7 bases lying between them. Sequencing was performed on PBMCs from blood, taken about 5 days after vaccination. The TCR sequence derives from a man aged 45-65 years who received an inactivated influenza vaccine. V gene TRBV29-1 combines with J gene TRBJ2-1, with D unclear. This CDR3 is CSVEVDLEQFF. As DNA, the CDR3 is TGCAGCGTTGAAGTCGACCTTGAGCAGTTCTTC.